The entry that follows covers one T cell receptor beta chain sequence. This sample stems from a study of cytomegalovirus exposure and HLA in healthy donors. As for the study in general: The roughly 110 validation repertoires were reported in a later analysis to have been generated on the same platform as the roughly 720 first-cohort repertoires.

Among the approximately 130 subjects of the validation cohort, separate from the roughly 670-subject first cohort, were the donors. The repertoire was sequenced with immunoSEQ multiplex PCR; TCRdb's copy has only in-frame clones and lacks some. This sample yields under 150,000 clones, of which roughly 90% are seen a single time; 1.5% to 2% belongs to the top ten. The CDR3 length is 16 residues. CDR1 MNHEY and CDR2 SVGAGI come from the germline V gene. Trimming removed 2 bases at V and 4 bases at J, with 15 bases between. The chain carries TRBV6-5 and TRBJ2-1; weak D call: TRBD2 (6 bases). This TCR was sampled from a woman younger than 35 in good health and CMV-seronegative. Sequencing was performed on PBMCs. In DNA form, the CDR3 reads TGTGCCAGCAGTTACGAAGGCGGGGAAAAGTACAATGAGCAGTTCTTC. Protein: CASSYEGGEKYNEQFF.